Listed here are 29 T cell receptor beta chains from one sample, sequenced in a study of a mutant IDH1 vaccine in newly diagnosed glioma. Time point indicated: baseline, week 1 (first vaccination visit). Noted treatment: pre-vaccination baseline after standard-of-care therapy. Clones were read by immunoSEQ multiplex PCR, and TCRdb kept only the in-frame ones, dropping some. This sample has tens of thousands of clones; roughly 80% occur once, and the top ten carry roughly 7.1%. Specimen: PBMCs, collected from a glioma patient treated with radiotherapy, temozolomide or both. These receptors were taken from a woman aged 50 to 60 with glioma.

The chain combines TRBV5-4 with TRBJ2-6; 8 nucleotides match TRBD1. V shed 0 bases, J shed 0 bases, and the junction held 8 bases outside the gene matches. Germline-derived CDR1 and CDR2 are SGHNT and YYREEE (reference sequence). This CDR3 contains 19 residues. The CDR3 region has the DNA TGTGCCAGCAGCTTGGGGCAGGGGGCGGCAAGCTCTGGGGCCAACGTCCTGACTTTC. Its translation: CASSLGQGAASSGANVLTF. The complete variable domain, with remaining parts taken from reference TRBV5-4 and TRBJ2-6, reads ETGVTQSPTHLIKTRGQQVTLRCSSQSGHNTVSWYQQALGQGPQFIFQYYREEENGRGNFPPRFSGLQFPNYSSELNVNALELDDSALYLCASSLGQGAASSGANVLTFGAGSRLTVL.

This chain links TRBV27 with TRBJ2-7; D is tentatively TRBD1 or TRBD2 (7 bases each). V was shortened by 7 bases and J by 4 bases, with 20 bases between the two germline ends. Germline V gives CDR1 MNHEY, CDR2 SMNVEV (reference sequence). The CDR3 is 15 residues long. Here the CDR3 DNA reads TGTGCCAGCAAAAGACAGGGAGGGGGTAGGTACGAGCAGTACTTC. As protein: CASKRQGGGRYEQYF.

This chain joins TRBV14 and TRBJ1-1; D remains ambiguous. V was clipped by 0 bases and J by 1 base, with 9 bases between them. From germline, CDR1 is SGHDN and CDR2 FVKESK. This CDR3 spans 15 amino acids. CDR3 protein: CASSQDLGGNTEAFF. The CDR3 DNA reads as TGTGCCAGCAGCCAAGACCTGGGAGGGAACACTGAAGCTTTCTTT.

J is TRBJ1-1 and V is TRBV5-1; TRBD1 aligns across 8 bases. Trimming cost V 4 bases and J 3 bases; bases outside gene matches: 8. The CDR3 length is 15 residues. Per germline, CDR1 SGHRS and CDR2 YFSETQ. The CDR3 DNA reads TGCGCCAGCAGCCCCTACCCGACAGGGGACACTGAAGCTTTCTTT. This translates into CASSPYPTGDTEAFF.

This clone has only one observation. J is TRBJ1-2 and V is TRBV18, with D maybe TRBD1 (6 bases). The V gene's germline CDR1 is KGHSH and CDR2 LQKENI. Trimming removed 2 bases from V and 2 bases from J, with 6 bases in between. CDR3 size: 13 residues. CDR3 region: CASSPGQNYGYTF. CDR3 nucleotides: TGTGCCAGCTCACCAGGACAGAACTATGGCTACACCTTC.

In DNA form, the CDR3 reads TGTGCCAGCTCACCGACTAGTTCAGATACGCAGTATTTT. This translates into CASSPTSSDTQYF. The V call is TRBV18, the J call TRBJ2-3, with D maybe TRBD2 (6 bases). V dropped 3 bases and J dropped 4 bases, with 8 bases sitting between them. CDR1 is KGHSH and CDR2 is LQKENI in the germline V gene. This CDR3 has 13 amino acids.

The gene calls are TRBV10-3 and TRBJ1-6, with TRBD1 matching 7 bases. The germline gives CDR1 ENHRY, CDR2 SYGVKD. Trimming at V came to 4 bases and at J to 7 bases, leaving 7 bases not matched to a gene. The length of the CDR3 is 15 residues. CDR3 sequence (DNA): TGTGCCATCAGTGGTGTGACAGGGATCAATTCACCCCTCCACTTT. Residues: CAISGVTGINSPLHF.

V gene TRBV30 combines with J gene TRBJ1-3, with D possibly matching TRBD1 (5 bases). The CDR3 is made up of 16 amino acids. The ends were cut back, 0 bases at V and 0 bases at J, with 12 bases in the middle. The germline CDR1 and CDR2 sequences are GTSNPN and SVGIG (reference sequence). CDR3 bases: TGTGCCTGGAGTGTACTTGGGGGTAGCTCTGGAAACACCATATATTTT. As protein: CAWSVLGGSSGNTIYF.

This sequence joins TRBV7-2 and TRBJ2-1, with 14 bases identical to TRBD2. The CDR3 extends over 15 amino acids. Germline loops: CDR1 SGHTA, CDR2 FQGNSA. V lost 4 bases to trimming and J lost 8 bases; unmatched junction nucleotides: 4. CDR3 coding DNA: TGTGCCAGCAGCTCCCGACTAGCGGGGGGGCATGAGCAGTTCTTC. It specifies CASSSRLAGGHEQFF.

The chain has TRBV7-8 and TRBJ2-4, with no clear D. V was pared by 2 bases and J by 0 bases, with 5 bases between. This CDR3 has 14 amino acids. CDR1 SGHVS and CDR2 FQNEAQ come from the germline V gene. The CDR3 region is CASSLQLAKNIQYF. CDR3 bases: TGTGCCAGCAGCTTACAGCTAGCCAAAAACATTCAGTACTTC.

The rearrangement joins TRBV7-2 to TRBJ1-6, with 7 bases that match TRBD1. The CDR3 has 15 amino acids. The V and J ends lost 4 bases and 8 bases, in that order; junction bases with no gene match: 8. Germline lookup yields CDR1 SGHTA and CDR2 FQGNSA. The CDR3 bases are TGTGCCAGCAGCTCAGAGACAGGGTCTTATTCACCCCTCCACTTT. Protein product: CASSSETGSYSPLHF.

This sequence joins TRBV9 and TRBJ1-1; D unresolved. Germline V gene sequence: CDR1 SGDLS, CDR2 YYNGEE. V gave up 1 base and J gave up 2 bases, with 12 bases separating them. This CDR3 is built from 15 residues. The CDR3 sequence is CASSVSQHINTEAFF. CDR3 bases: TGTGCCAGCAGCGTATCCCAACACATCAACACTGAAGCTTTCTTT.

This clone was observed a single time. The V gene is TRBV5-4, the J gene TRBJ2-5; 7 bases fit TRBD1. The J segment lost 5 bases and the V segment lost 5 bases, leaving 9 bases of the junction unmatched. Germline V gene data show CDR1 as SGHNT and CDR2 as YYREEE (reference sequence). CDR3 length: 14 residues. The CDR3 is CASRTGQTVETQYF. CDR3 in DNA: TGTGCCAGCAGGACGGGACAGACTGTCGAGACCCAGTACTTC.

The sample holds one count of this clone. The chain joins TRBV11-2 to TRBJ1-2; the match to TRBD1 covers 9 bases. The CDR3 is 15 residues long. The V segment lost 1 base and the J segment 8 bases; nucleotides outside the gene matches: 8. Germline V CDR1 and CDR2: SGHAT, FQNNGV. CDR3 amino acids: CASSLVGTGGLGYTF. In nucleotides, the CDR3 is TGTGCCAGCAGCTTAGTTGGTACAGGGGGCCTGGGCTACACCTTC.

The chain links TRBV2 to TRBJ2-5, with D perhaps TRBD2 (5 bases). The V end lost 4 bases, the J end lost 5 bases, and 11 bases lay between the germline ends. The CDR3 has 13 amino acids. Germline V gene sequence: CDR1 SNHLY, CDR2 FYNNEI. CDR3 in DNA: TGTGCCAGCAGTGGGAATTCGGGGGAGACCCAGTACTTC. It translates to CASSGNSGETQYF.

The chain recombines TRBV6-6 with TRBJ1-6; D is undetermined. The germline V and J ends were trimmed by 6 bases and 10 bases, with 10 bases remaining between them. Germline values: CDR1 MNHNY, CDR2 SVGAGI (reference sequence). CDR3 length: 12 residues. The DNA of the CDR3 is TGTGCCAGCAGCCAACTGGACTCACCCCTCCACTTT. It encodes CASSQLDSPLHF.

The chain is built from TRBV30 and TRBJ1-5, with no clear D. Germline CDR1 is GTSNPN and CDR2 is SVGIG (reference sequence). Between the trimmed V and J ends, which lost 1 base and 2 bases, there was a span of 6 bases. The CDR3 contains 13 residues. The CDR3 sequence: CAWSEDGNQPQHF. The CDR3 DNA sequence: TGTGCCTGGAGTGAGGACGGCAATCAGCCCCAGCATTTT.

This clone was found a few times. The chain links TRBV9 to TRBJ1-1; D not certain. Trimming took off 3 bases at V and 1 base at J, with 7 bases between the two ends. CDR3 length equals 13 residues. The germline CDR1 and CDR2 sequences are SGDLS and YYNGEE. CDR3: CASSAGSNTEAFF. CDR3 DNA sequence: TGTGCCAGCAGCGCGGGGTCGAACACTGAAGCTTTCTTT.

The V call is TRBV19, the J call TRBJ1-2; D unresolved. Germline CDR1 reads LNHDA; CDR2 reads SQIVND (reference sequence). The CDR3 is 14 residues long. With 3 bases removed from V and 3 bases from J, the gap between germline ends came to 11 bases. CDR3 loop: CASSIDKVDYGYTF. The CDR3 DNA reads as TGTGCCAGTAGTATTGACAAAGTGGACTATGGCTACACCTTC.

In this sample, this clone is medium-sized. The rearrangement joins TRBV19 to TRBJ2-2; 7 nucleotides agree with TRBD2. The CDR3 extends over 13 amino acids. The V gene's germline CDR1 is LNHDA and CDR2 SQIVND (reference sequence). V lost 6 bases to trimming and J lost 5 bases; unmatched junction nucleotides: 3. The CDR3 sequence: CASRMGGTGELFF. CDR3 bases: TGTGCCAGTAGAATGGGGGGGACCGGGGAGCTGTTTTTT.

The gene calls are TRBV9 and TRBJ2-3, with D perhaps matching TRBD1 (6 bases). The CDR3 spans 15 residues. V was trimmed by 4 bases and J by 0 bases, leaving 12 bases between them. Germline CDR1 and CDR2: SGDLS and YYNGEE. Here the CDR3 reads CASSPGTPSTDTQYF. The CDR3 DNA reads as TGTGCCAGCAGCCCGGGGACACCAAGCACAGATACGCAGTATTTT.

The chain combines TRBV27 with TRBJ1-6; 7 bases line up with TRBD1. Germline trimming cut 5 bases from V and 0 bases from J; bases unmatched to any gene: 4. The CDR3 totals 16 residues. Germline CDR1 reads MNHEY; CDR2 reads SMNVEV (reference sequence). For the CDR3, the DNA is TGTGCCAGCAGTCCCCGGGACAGCTCCTATAATTCACCCCTCCACTTT. This encodes CASSPRDSSYNSPLHF.

This rearrangement joins TRBV4-3 to TRBJ1-3; the match to TRBD1 covers 7 bases. The germline V gene has CDR1 LGHNA and CDR2 YSLEER. The CDR3 is made up of 15 amino acids. Trimming cost V 0 bases and J 4 bases; bases outside gene matches: 3. The CDR3 spells CASSQERGLGNTIYF. CDR3 nucleotides: TGCGCCAGCAGCCAAGAGAGGGGGCTAGGAAACACCATATATTTT.

The chain is built from TRBV5-1 and TRBJ2-2; 7 bases agree with TRBD1. Germline CDR1 and CDR2: SGHRS and YFSETQ. V lost 3 bases and J lost 5; bases outside the gene matches: 7. The CDR3 has 15 amino acids. CDR3 DNA: TGCGCCAGCAGCTCAGACAGGGACCGGACCGGGGAGCTGTTTTTT. The encoded protein is CASSSDRDRTGELFF.

V gene TRBV7-8 combines with J gene TRBJ1-5; TRBD1 matches 7 bases. V was pared by 8 bases and J by 0 bases, with 4 bases of the junction left unmatched. This CDR3 comprises 14 residues. Germline CDR1 is SGHVS and CDR2 is FQNEAQ. The CDR3 DNA is TGTGCCAGCGGCAGGGGGAATAGCAATCAGCCCCAGCATTTT. It specifies CASGRGNSNQPQHF.

V is TRBV5-8 and J is TRBJ1-5; TRBD1 is a possible D gene (6 bases). Trimming pared 1 base from V and 0 bases from J, leaving 14 bases between. CDR3 length equals 17 residues. Germline V lookup: CDR1 SGHTS, CDR2 YDEGEE. The CDR3 sequence: CASSLRHRENSNQPQHF. The CDR3 nucleotides read TGTGCCAGCAGCTTGCGACACAGGGAGAATAGCAATCAGCCCCAGCATTTT.

This sequence joins TRBV2 and TRBJ1-1; 7 bases agree with TRBD1. The CDR3 loop spans 13 amino acids. Trimming removed 4 bases from V and 7 bases from J; junction bases left unmatched: 6. Germline CDR1 and CDR2: SNHLY and FYNNEI. The CDR3 here is CASSVKGAFEAFF. As DNA, the CDR3 is TGTGCCAGCAGTGTTAAGGGGGCTTTTGAAGCTTTCTTT. The whole variable domain, filled in from reference TRBV2 and TRBJ1-1, reads EPEVTQTPSHQVTQMGQEVILRCVPISNHLYFYWYRQILGQKVEFLVSFYNNEISEKSEIFDDQFSVERPDGSNFTLKIRSTKLEDSAMYFCASSVKGAFEAFFGQGTRLTVV.

In this sample, this clone turned up once. The chain couples TRBV30 to TRBJ1-2; D gene uncertain. CDR1 is GTSNPN and CDR2 is SVGIG in the germline V gene (reference sequence). The CDR3 is 14 residues long. The V and J ends lost 2 bases and 3 bases respectively, with 13 bases between them. The CDR3 loop is CAWSPKSWDYGYTF. The CDR3 DNA reads as TGTGCCTGGAGTCCCAAATCGTGGGACTATGGCTACACCTTC.

This clone was counted only a few times. The chain is built from TRBV9 and TRBJ1-1, with 8 nucleotides matching TRBD1. The CDR3 length is 15 residues. J was trimmed by 1 base and V by 4 bases; bases with no gene match: 6. Looked up from germline, CDR1 is SGDLS and CDR2 is YYNGEE. The CDR3 loop is CASSPRTGPNTEAFF. The CDR3 coding sequence is TGTGCCAGCAGCCCCCGGACAGGGCCGAACACTGAAGCTTTCTTT.